This paragraph reports one T cell receptor (beta chain). Its antigen is currently unknown. Germline V gives CDR1 DFQATT, CDR2 SNEGSKA (reference sequence). This CDR3 comprises 15 residues. Trimming stripped 5 bases from V and 0 bases from J, with 17 bases between. The record originates from a study of T cell repertoires in cytomegalovirus infection. Regarding the study as a whole: HLA-C-restricted CMV-specific TCR beta clonotypes were dominant in the ex vivo response.

Each CDR3 protein gets one entry after TCRdb re-called the reads with MiXCR. The table has around 450,000 distinct CDR3 sequences, approximately 33% seen once. Material: PBMCs. V usage is TRBV20-1 and J usage is TRBJ2-7; D remains ambiguous. The sequence derives from a human donor in good health (CMV status not recorded). Some clones in this sample may be carry-over from other donors' samples. The CDR3 loop is CSAPQIRLNSYEQYF. In DNA form, the CDR3 reads TGCAGTGCTCCCCAGATAAGACTTAACTCCTACGAGCAGTACTTC.